These 15 T cell receptor beta chains were all obtained from the same sample, sequenced in a study of blood T cell repertoires in COVID-19. Measured with immunoSEQ multiplex PCR; TCRdb has only the in-frame clones, and not every one. This sample yields about 100,000 clones, of which roughly 89% are seen a single time; around 2% belongs to the top ten. The sequenced material came from peripheral blood. These receptors came from a woman in her 50s with COVID-19, enrolled during active disease.

V is TRBV11-2 and J is TRBJ1-6; D is uncertain. Germline V lookup: CDR1 SGHAT, CDR2 FQNNGV. The germline V and J ends were trimmed by 1 base and 10 bases, with 11 bases remaining between them. The CDR3 sequence is 14 residues long. CDR3 residues: CASSLGPDFSPLHF. The CDR3 nucleotides are TGTGCCAGCAGCTTAGGGCCAGACTTCTCACCCCTCCACTTT.

The chain couples TRBV9 to TRBJ2-7; 10 positions agree with TRBD1. J gave up 6 bases and V 3 bases, and 6 bases lay outside the gene matches. This CDR3 comprises 14 residues. The germline V gene has CDR1 SGDLS and CDR2 YYNGEE. The CDR3 nucleotides are TGTGCCAGCAGCGCGGGACAGGGGAGGCTCGAGCAGTACTTC. It specifies CASSAGQGRLEQYF.

The V gene is TRBV5-4, the J gene TRBJ2-1, with D unresolved. Germline V gene sequence: CDR1 SGHNT, CDR2 YYREEE (reference sequence). V lost 0 bases to trimming and J lost 6 bases, with 7 bases between them. This CDR3 comprises 13 residues. CDR3 sequence reads: CASSLGHPNEQFF. CDR3 nucleotides: TGTGCCAGCAGCTTGGGGCATCCCAATGAGCAGTTCTTC.

This chain connects TRBV7-8 to TRBJ1-2, with TRBD1 matching 9 bases. Germline V CDR1 and CDR2: SGHVS, FQNEAQ. V was clipped by 2 bases and J by 3 bases; unmatched bases: 7. The length of the CDR3 is 16 residues. The CDR3 DNA follows: TGTGCCAGCAGCTTAATCACGGACAGGGGAGACTATGGCTACACCTTC. Its translation: CASSLITDRGDYGYTF.

The chain combines TRBV5-1 with TRBJ1-2, with 8 bases identical to TRBD1. The germline V gene encodes CDR1 SGHRS and CDR2 YFSETQ. This CDR3 has 15 residues. J lost 6 bases, V lost 0 bases, and 7 bases had no gene match. DNA of the CDR3: TGCGCCAGCAGCTTGGGCGGACAGGGCTACGATGGCTACACCTTC. As protein: CASSLGGQGYDGYTF. Full variable domain (outside the CDR3, taken from reference TRBV5-1 and TRBJ1-2): KAGVTQTPRYLIKTRGQQVTLSCSPISGHRSVSWYQQTPGQGLQFLFEYFSETQRNKGNFPGRFSGRQFSNSRSEMNVSTLELGDSALYLCASSLGGQGYDGYTFGSGTRLTVV.

This sequence joins TRBV19 and TRBJ1-3, with 7 positions matching TRBD1. Unmatched junction bases numbered 4, after V lost 6 bases and J lost 2 bases. The CDR3 length is 14 residues. CDR1 LNHDA and CDR2 SQIVND come from the germline V gene (reference sequence). Here the CDR3 DNA reads TGTGCCAGTAGCCCAGGGGGAGCTGGAAACACCATATATTTT. It is translated as CASSPGGAGNTIYF.

The chain recombines TRBV7-9 with TRBJ1-5, with 9 bases matching TRBD1. V dropped 0 bases and J dropped 2; count of bases not matched to a gene: 11. The germline V gene encodes CDR1 SEHNR and CDR2 FQNEAQ (reference sequence). CDR3 length: 19 amino acids. DNA for the CDR3: TGTGCCAGCAGCTTAGCGAATCTTACCAGGACAGGGGGCAATCAGCCCCAGCATTTT. It specifies CASSLANLTRTGGNQPQHF.

V gene TRBV30 combines with J gene TRBJ2-3; D is perhaps TRBD1 (6 bases). The V end lost 2 bases, the J end lost 0 bases, and 12 bases lay between the germline ends. Germline V gene data show CDR1 as GTSNPN and CDR2 as SVGIG (reference sequence). This CDR3 comprises 15 residues. For the CDR3, the DNA is TGTGCCTGGAGTAAGGGGACAACTAGCACAGATACGCAGTATTTT. It specifies CAWSKGTTSTDTQYF.

J is TRBJ1-6 and V is TRBV12-3 or TRBV12-4; maybe TRBD1 (5 bases). The CDR3 runs 13 residues. V shed 2 bases and J shed 7 bases, with 6 bases lying between them. Here the CDR3 DNA reads TGTGCCAGCAGTTTAAGGGGAAATTCACCCCTCCACTTT. Translation gives CASSLRGNSPLHF.

The chain couples TRBV21-1 to TRBJ2-2; TRBD1 is taken as the D call from the table, unchecked against the DNA. TRBV21-1 is a pseudogene. The CDR3 is 19 amino acids. CDR3 protein: CASSMNRTGMTPNTGELFF. CDR3 nucleotide sequence: TGTGCCAGCAGCATGAACAGGACAGGGATGACCCCGAACACCGGGGAGCTGTTTTTT.

The chain employs TRBV18 and TRBJ1-1; maybe TRBD1 (6 bases). Germline CDR1 reads KGHSH; CDR2 reads LQKENI. This CDR3 is built from 12 residues. V shed 1 base and J shed 10 bases, with 10 bases lying between them. DNA for the CDR3: TGTGCCAGCTCACCACAGGACAGATCAGCTTTCTTT. Translated, it gives CASSPQDRSAFF. Based on the CDR3 plus reference TRBV18 and TRBJ1-1, the full variable domain is NAGVMQNPRHLVRRRGQEARLRCSPMKGHSHVYWYRQLPEEGLKFMVYLQKENIIDESGMPKERFSAEFPKEGPSILRIQQVVRGDSAAYFCASSPQDRSAFFGQGTRLTVV.

This chain links TRBV27 with TRBJ1-2; no definite D call. Germline CDR1 is MNHEY and CDR2 is SMNVEV (reference sequence). V shed 6 bases and J shed 5 bases, with 7 bases lying between them. The CDR3 is 11 residues long. Here the CDR3 DNA reads TGTGCCAGCAGAACAGATTATGGCTACACCTTC. Its translation is CASRTDYGYTF.

The gene calls are TRBV6-6 and TRBJ2-5; D ambiguous. CDR1 and CDR2 (germline): MNHNY, SVGAGI (reference sequence). There are 12 residues in the CDR3. Trimming removed 7 bases from V and 4 bases from J, with 10 bases in between. The CDR3 coding sequence is TGTGCCAGCAACAGACCCACAGAGACCCAGTACTTC. This sequence encodes CASNRPTETQYF.

With respect to this clone: The same CDR3 is also encoded by other DNA sequences in this sample. The chain combines TRBV10-3 with TRBJ1-2; 7 nucleotides match TRBD1. J gave up 3 bases and V 6 bases, and 4 bases lay outside the gene matches. The CDR3 has 13 amino acids. Per germline, CDR1 ENHRY and CDR2 SYGVKD. CDR3 region: CAISRQGDYGYTF. Here the CDR3 DNA reads TGTGCCATCAGCCGCCAGGGGGACTATGGCTACACCTTC.

The rearrangement links TRBV5-1 to TRBJ2-6; 10 bases align to TRBD1. J was trimmed by 0 bases and V by 1 base; bases with no gene match: 13. This CDR3 has 21 residues. Germline-derived CDR1 and CDR2 are SGHRS and YFSETQ. This CDR3 reads CASSLKDLRTGGLSGANVLTF. The CDR3 bases are TGCGCCAGCAGCTTGAAGGACCTGCGGACAGGGGGTCTCTCTGGGGCCAACGTCCTGACTTTC.